The sample holds many counts of the clone carrying this T cell receptor (beta chain). Its antigen remains unidentified. V dropped 1 base and J dropped 7 bases, with 10 bases sitting between them. The CDR3 loop spans 14 amino acids. The data derive from a study of CD8 T cells in ankylosing spondylitis. Notes on the study in general: What appeared characteristic of ankylosing spondylitis blood was a TCR beta motif of fewer than ten highly homologous variants. Disease-associated clones were reportedly significantly overrepresented in matched ankylosing spondylitis synovial fluid. In synovial fluid and blood from reactive arthritis, some motif variants were previously reported.

Making the TCR beta libraries involved quantitative 5'-RACE with molecular barcodes. In TCRdb, the 5' RACE reads were re-called with MiXCR into one record per CDR3 protein. The data contain 200,000 to 250,000 distinct CDR3 sequences, around a quarter of them singletons. The TCR comes from a male donor with ankylosing spondylitis or in good health (not recorded which). The sample consisted of blood, either unsorted or a sorted T cell fraction (not recorded which). The V gene is TRBV12-3 or TRBV12-4, the J gene TRBJ1-4; D may be TRBD1 (6 bases). The CDR3 nucleotides read TGTGCCAGCAGTTTAGAGGGGGGCCTTGAAAAACTGTTTTTT. This sequence encodes CASSLEGGLEKLFF.